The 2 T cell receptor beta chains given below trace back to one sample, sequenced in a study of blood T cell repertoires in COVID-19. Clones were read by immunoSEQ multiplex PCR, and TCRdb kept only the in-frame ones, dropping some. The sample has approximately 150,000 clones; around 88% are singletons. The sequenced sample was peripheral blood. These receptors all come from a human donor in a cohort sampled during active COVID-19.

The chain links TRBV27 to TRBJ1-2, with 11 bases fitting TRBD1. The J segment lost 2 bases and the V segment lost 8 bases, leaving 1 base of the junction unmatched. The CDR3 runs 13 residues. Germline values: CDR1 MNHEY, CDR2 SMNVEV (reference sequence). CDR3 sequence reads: CASGQGANYGYTF. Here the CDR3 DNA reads TGTGCCAGCGGACAGGGGGCGAACTATGGCTACACCTTC.

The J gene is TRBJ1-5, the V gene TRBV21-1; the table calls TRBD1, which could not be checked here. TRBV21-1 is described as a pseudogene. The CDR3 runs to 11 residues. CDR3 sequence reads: CASTDSQPQHF. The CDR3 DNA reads TGTGCCAGCACGGACAGTCAGCCCCAGCATTTT.